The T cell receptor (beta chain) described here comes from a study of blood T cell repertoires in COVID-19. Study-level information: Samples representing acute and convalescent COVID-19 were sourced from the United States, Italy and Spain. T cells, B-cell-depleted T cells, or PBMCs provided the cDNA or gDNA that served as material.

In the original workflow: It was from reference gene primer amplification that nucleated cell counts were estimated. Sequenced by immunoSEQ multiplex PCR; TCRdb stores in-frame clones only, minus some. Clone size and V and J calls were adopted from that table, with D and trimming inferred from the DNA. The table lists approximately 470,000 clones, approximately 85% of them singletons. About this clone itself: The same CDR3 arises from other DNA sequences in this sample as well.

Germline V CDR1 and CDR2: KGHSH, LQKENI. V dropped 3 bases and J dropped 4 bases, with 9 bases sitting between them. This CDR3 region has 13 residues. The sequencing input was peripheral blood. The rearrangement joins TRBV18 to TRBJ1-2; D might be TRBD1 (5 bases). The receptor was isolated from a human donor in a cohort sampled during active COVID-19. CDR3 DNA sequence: TGTGCCAGCTCACCCGACAGTCCCTATGGCTACACCTTC. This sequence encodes CASSPDSPYGYTF.